This record concerns one T cell receptor beta chain sequence. The entry originates in a study of blood T cell repertoires in COVID-19. For the study at large: Some COVID-19 samples were acute and others convalescent; all came from the United States, Italy and Spain. PBMCs, B-cell-depleted T cells, or T cells provided the cDNA or gDNA that made up the material.

This study enrolled people aged roughly 18 to 89 from 20 to 25 US geographic areas. The J segment lost 4 bases and the V segment lost 4 bases, leaving 9 bases of the junction unmatched. CDR3 length: 16 residues. Germline V gene data show CDR1 as MNHEY and CDR2 as SVGEGT. The assay was immunoSEQ multiplex PCR, and TCRdb's table has in-frame clones only and misses some. There are about 200,000 clones in the sample; roughly 87% occur only once, and around 2.1% lies in the top ten. The rearrangement links TRBV6-2 or TRBV6-3 to TRBJ1-4; 7 bases line up with TRBD1. The clonotype was recovered from a woman aged 25 to 45 who had recovered from COVID-19. Sequenced material: PBMCs or T cells enriched from blood (not recorded which). The CDR3 loop reads CASSFLGGIFNEKLFF. Here the CDR3 DNA reads TGTGCCAGCAGTTTTTTAGGGGGCATATTTAATGAAAAACTGTTTTTT.